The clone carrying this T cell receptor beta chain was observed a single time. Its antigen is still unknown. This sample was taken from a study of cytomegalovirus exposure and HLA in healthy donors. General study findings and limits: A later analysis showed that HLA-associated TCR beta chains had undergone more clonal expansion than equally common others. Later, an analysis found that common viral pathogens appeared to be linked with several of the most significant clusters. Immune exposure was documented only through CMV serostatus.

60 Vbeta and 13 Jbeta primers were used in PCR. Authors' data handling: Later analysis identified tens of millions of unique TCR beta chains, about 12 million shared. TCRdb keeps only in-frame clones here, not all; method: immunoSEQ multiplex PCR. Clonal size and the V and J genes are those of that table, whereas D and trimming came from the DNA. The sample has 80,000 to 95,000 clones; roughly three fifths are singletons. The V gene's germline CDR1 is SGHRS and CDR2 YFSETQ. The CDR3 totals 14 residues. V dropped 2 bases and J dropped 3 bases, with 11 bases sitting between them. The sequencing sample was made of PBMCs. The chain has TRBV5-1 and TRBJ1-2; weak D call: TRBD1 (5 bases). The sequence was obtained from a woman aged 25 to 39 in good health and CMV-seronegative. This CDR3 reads CASSLQDTDYGYTF. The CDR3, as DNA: TGCGCCAGCAGCTTACAGGATACGGACTATGGCTACACCTTC.